The 10 T cell receptor beta chains presented below share a single source sample, sequenced in a study of early T cells in non-severe SARS-CoV-2 infection. In TCRdb, the 5' RACE reads were re-called with MiXCR into one record per CDR3 protein. The profile shows tens of thousands of distinct CDR3 sequences, 9.5% to 15% of them singletons. The material sequenced was whole blood. All receptors derive from an adult who was a healthcare worker with PCR-confirmed SARS-CoV-2 infection or an uninfected control (not recorded which).

This clonotype has a count of ten or more. The CDR3 here is CASSPSGDEQFF. CDR3 coding DNA: TGTGCCAGCAGTCCTAGCGGGGATGAGCAGTTCTTC. The rearrangement joins TRBV6-5 to TRBJ2-1, with 9 bases fitting TRBD2. The trim removed 5 bases at V and 8 bases at J, leaving 1 base unmatched. There are 12 residues in the CDR3. The germline V gene encodes CDR1 MNHEY and CDR2 SVGAGI.

This clonotype came up many times. The J gene is TRBJ1-5, the V gene TRBV11-2, with D maybe TRBD1 (6 bases). Germline CDR1 SGHAT, CDR2 FQNNGV. CDR3 size: 15 residues. Trimming removed 2 bases from V and 4 bases from J, with 12 bases in between. The CDR3 loop reads CASSLSGGKNQPQHF. CDR3 coding DNA: TGTGCCAGCAGCTTAAGCGGGGGCAAAAATCAGCCCCAGCATTTT. Looking up the rest from reference TRBV11-2 and TRBJ1-5 gives the full variable domain: EAGVAQSPRYKIIEKRQSVAFWCNPISGHATLYWYQQILGQGPKLLIQFQNNGVVDDSQLPKDRFSAERLKGVDSTLKIQPAKLEDSAVYLCASSLSGGKNQPQHFGDGTRLSIL.

In this sample, this clonotype turned up many times. The chain recombines TRBV7-2 with TRBJ2-1; TRBD1 might be the D (6 bases). Trimming took 5 bases from V and 8 from J, leaving 19 bases between them. This CDR3 has 15 amino acids. Germline-derived CDR1 and CDR2 are SGHTA and FQGNSA. CDR3 bases: TGTGCCAGCAGCGCCGGTAGAGACAGGTTGTATGAGCAGTTCTTC. This sequence encodes CASSAGRDRLYEQFF.

The table lists this clonotype with many counts. The rearrangement joins TRBV13 to TRBJ1-2; no clear D. The germline V gene has CDR1 PRHDT and CDR2 FYEKMQ (reference sequence). Trimming shortened V by 5 bases and J by 7 bases, and 14 bases separated the two germline ends. The CDR3 has 13 residues. The CDR3 DNA reads TGTGCCAGCAGCCAACCAGGAGGCGCTGGCTACACCTTC. Translated, it gives CASSQPGGAGYTF.

The V and J genes are TRBV29-1 and TRBJ2-3; no firm D call. The CDR3 totals 12 residues. Germline values: CDR1 SQVTM, CDR2 ANQGSEA. V gave up 3 bases and J gave up 4 bases, with 8 bases separating them. As DNA, the CDR3 is TGCAGCGTTGAGCCATGGGCAGATACGCAGTATTTT. Protein sequence: CSVEPWADTQYF.

The genes are TRBV10-2 and TRBJ2-7; D tentatively reads TRBD1 or TRBD2 (5 bases each). Trimming cost V 10 bases and J 5 bases, with 18 bases left between them. The CDR3 sequence is 13 residues long. CDR1 WSHSY and CDR2 SAAADI come from the germline V gene. The CDR3 DNA reads as TGCGCCACCGCCCCGCAGGGACGGCACGAGCAGTACTTC. This encodes CATAPQGRHEQYF.

This clonotype has at least ten counts. The rearrangement links TRBV20-1 to TRBJ2-5; a weak D match, TRBD1 (6 bases). The germline gives CDR1 DFQATT, CDR2 SNEGSKA (reference sequence). The CDR3 has 15 amino acids. V lost 8 bases and J 5 bases, leaving 24 bases between the germline ends. CDR3 in DNA: TGCAGTTCCCAAACCGGGACACAACGATCGGAGACCCAGTACTTC. Translating it yields CSSQTGTQRSETQYF.

The chain links TRBV28 to TRBJ2-7; no definite D call. The CDR3 is made up of 11 amino acids. The V gene lost 10 bases and the J gene lost 4 bases, with 11 bases spanning the gap. The germline gives CDR1 MDHEN, CDR2 SYDVKM. This chain's CDR3 is CAISKGYEQYF. Written as DNA, the CDR3 is TGTGCCATATCAAAGGGTTACGAGCAGTACTTC. Full variable domain (rest looked up from reference TRBV28 and TRBJ2-7): DVKVTQSSRYLVKRTGEKVFLECVQDMDHENMFWYRQDPGLGLRLIYFSYDVKMKEKGDIPEGYSVSREKKERFSLILESASTNQTSMYLCAISKGYEQYFGPGTRLTVT.

This clonotype was counted at least ten times. The chain has TRBV20-1 and TRBJ2-5, with 9 nucleotides matching TRBD2. Germline V gives CDR1 DFQATT, CDR2 SNEGSKA (reference sequence). This CDR3 comprises 16 residues. V lost 1 base and J lost 1; bases outside the gene matches: 7. CDR3 in DNA: TGCAGTGCTAGAGTAGGGGCTAGCGGGGCCCAAGAGACCCAGTACTTC. This sequence encodes CSARVGASGAQETQYF.

The chain recombines TRBV5-1 with TRBJ2-5; no reliable D call. The CDR3 spans 13 residues. V lost 4 bases, J lost 3 bases, and 10 bases lay in between. Germline CDR1 is SGHRS and CDR2 is YFSETQ. The CDR3 is CASSLDAKETQYF. In DNA form, the CDR3 reads TGCGCCAGCAGCCTGGACGCCAAAGAGACCCAGTACTTC.